The rows below give T cell receptor beta chains drawn from one sample of a study of T cell responses to AZD1222 COVID-19 vaccine. Repertoires were generated with immunoSEQ multiplex PCR, while TCRdb's copy carries only in-frame clones and drops some. This table holds about 79,000 clones, 65% to 85% found once. Here the sequenced sample was peripheral blood, taken on day 0 of AZD1222 vaccination. These TCRs come from an adult in good health. Each CDR3 is given with its conserved first and last residue. The D gene is left open where the match is weak. Not every row has a clone size; where given, it reads once, few, many or a size class.

TRBD2,TRBJ2-5,.,TRBV3-1/TRBV3-2,TGTGCCAGCAGAGCGGGGCAAGAGACCCAGTACTTC,CASRAGQETQYF
TRBD1,TRBJ1-4,.,TRBV14,TGTGCCAGCAGCCAAGAGGGACAGAGAGGTTTGAATGAAAAACTGTTTTTT,CASSQEGQRGLNEKLFF
.,TRBJ2-1,once,TRBV18,TGTGCCAGCTCATTCCCAGGGGTCCATGAGCAGTTCTTC,CASSFPGVHEQFF
.,TRBJ1-2,once,TRBV9,TGTGCCAGCAGCGTCGAGACAGGCCTCTATGGCTACACCTTC,CASSVETGLYGYTF
.,TRBJ2-1,.,TRBV7-9,TGTGCCAGCAGCTCCCCTTTTGAGCAGTTCTTC,CASSSPFEQFF
.,TRBJ1-6,.,TRBV5-1,TGCGCCAGCAGCTTAGAACAGGGACATTCACCCCTCCACTTT,CASSLEQGHSPLHF
.,TRBJ2-2,.,TRBV5-6,TGTGCCAGCAGCTTCGGTCTGAACACCGGGGAGCTGTTTTTT,CASSFGLNTGELFF
.,TRBJ1-4,once,TRBV5-1,TGCGCCAGCAGCCGGATTGGAGAGTGGGGTGAAAAACTGTTTTTT,CASSRIGEWGEKLFF
.,TRBJ2-1,.,TRBV30,TGTGCCTGGAGTCAAGGGTTAAATGAGCAGTTCTTC,CAWSQGLNEQFF
TRBD2,TRBJ2-3,.,TRBV4-1,TGCGCCAGCAGCCAAACTTGGGGGACTAGCGGGAGGGCTGATACGCAGTATTTT,CASSQTWGTSGRADTQYF
TRBD1,TRBJ2-2,.,TRBV19,TGTGCCAGTAACCAGGGGGTAGGGGCCGGGGAGCTGTTTTTT,CASNQGVGAGELFF
.,TRBJ2-1,.,TRBV9,TGTGCCAGCAGCCTCGGCCGACTTTCCTACAATGAGCAGTTCTTC,CASSLGRLSYNEQFF
.,TRBJ2-5,.,TRBV5-4,TGTGCCAGCAGCAGGGGAGTCCAAGAGACCCAGTACTTC,CASSRGVQETQYF
.,TRBJ2-1,.,TRBV3-1/TRBV3-2,TGTGCCAGCAGCCAAGTTTGGAATGAGCAGTTCTTC,CASSQVWNEQFF
.,TRBJ1-4,.,TRBV5-4,TGTGCCAGCAGCTTGAATTTGGGCGCTAATGAAAAACTGTTTTTT,CASSLNLGANEKLFF